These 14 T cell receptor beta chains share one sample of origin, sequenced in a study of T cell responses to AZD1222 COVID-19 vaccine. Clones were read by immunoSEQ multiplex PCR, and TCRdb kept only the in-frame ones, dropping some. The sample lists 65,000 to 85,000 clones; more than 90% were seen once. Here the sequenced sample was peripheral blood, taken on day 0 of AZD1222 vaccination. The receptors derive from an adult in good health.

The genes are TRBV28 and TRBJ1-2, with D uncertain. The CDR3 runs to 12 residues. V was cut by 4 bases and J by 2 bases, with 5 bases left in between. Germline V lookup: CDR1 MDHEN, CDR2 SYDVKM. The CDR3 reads CASSSRNYGYTF. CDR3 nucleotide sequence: TGTGCCAGCAGTTCCCGGAACTATGGCTACACCTTC.

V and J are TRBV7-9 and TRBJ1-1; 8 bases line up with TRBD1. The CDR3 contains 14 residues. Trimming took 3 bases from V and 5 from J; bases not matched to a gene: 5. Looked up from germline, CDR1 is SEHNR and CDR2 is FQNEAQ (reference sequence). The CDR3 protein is CASSLLQGGTEAFF. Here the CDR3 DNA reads TGTGCCAGCAGCTTGTTACAGGGGGGTACTGAAGCTTTCTTT.

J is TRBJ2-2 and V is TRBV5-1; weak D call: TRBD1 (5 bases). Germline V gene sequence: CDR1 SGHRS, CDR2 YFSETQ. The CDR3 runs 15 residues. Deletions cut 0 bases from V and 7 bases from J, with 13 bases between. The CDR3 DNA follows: TGCGCCAGCAGCTTGGCCTCTGGGGCCGGCGGGGAGCTGTTTTTT. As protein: CASSLASGAGGELFF.

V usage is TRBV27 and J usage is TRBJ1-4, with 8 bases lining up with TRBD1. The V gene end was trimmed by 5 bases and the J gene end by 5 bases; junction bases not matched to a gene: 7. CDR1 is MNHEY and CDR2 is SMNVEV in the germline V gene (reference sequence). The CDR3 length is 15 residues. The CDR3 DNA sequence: TGTGCCAGCAGTCCCCAGGGGGCGGAAAATGAAAAACTGTTTTTT. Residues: CASSPQGAENEKLFF.

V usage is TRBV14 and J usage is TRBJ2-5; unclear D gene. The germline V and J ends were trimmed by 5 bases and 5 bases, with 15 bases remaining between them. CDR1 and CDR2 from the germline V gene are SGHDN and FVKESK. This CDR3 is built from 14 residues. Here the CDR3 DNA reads TGTGCCAGCAGCAGAATTCAAGAGGTCGAGACCCAGTACTTC. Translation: CASSRIQEVETQYF.

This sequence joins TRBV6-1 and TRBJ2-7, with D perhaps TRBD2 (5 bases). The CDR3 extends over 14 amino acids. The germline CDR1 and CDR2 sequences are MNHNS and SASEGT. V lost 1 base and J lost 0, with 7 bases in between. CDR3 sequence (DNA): TGTGCCAGCAGTGAAGTACGGGGCTCCTACGAGCAGTACTTC. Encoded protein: CASSEVRGSYEQYF.

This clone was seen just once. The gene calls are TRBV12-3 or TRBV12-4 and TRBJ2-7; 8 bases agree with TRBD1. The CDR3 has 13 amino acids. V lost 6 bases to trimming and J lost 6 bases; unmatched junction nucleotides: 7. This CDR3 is CASSHSDRAEQYF. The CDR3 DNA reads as TGTGCCAGCAGCCACTCGGACAGGGCCGAGCAGTACTTC.

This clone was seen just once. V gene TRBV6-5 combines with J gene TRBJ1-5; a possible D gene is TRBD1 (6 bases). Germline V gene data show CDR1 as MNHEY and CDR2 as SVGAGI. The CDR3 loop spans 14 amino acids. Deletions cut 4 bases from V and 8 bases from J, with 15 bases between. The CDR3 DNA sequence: TGTGCCAGCAGTTCGCAGGGGATTGGAGAGCCCCAGCATTTT. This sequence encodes CASSSQGIGEPQHF.

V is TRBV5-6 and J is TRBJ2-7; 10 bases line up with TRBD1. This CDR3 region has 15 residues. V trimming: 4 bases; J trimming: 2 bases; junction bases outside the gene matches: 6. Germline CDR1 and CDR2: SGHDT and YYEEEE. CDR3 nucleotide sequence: TGTGCCAGCAGCCGCCCGGGACAGGGGCCCTACGAGCAGTACTTC. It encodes CASSRPGQGPYEQYF.

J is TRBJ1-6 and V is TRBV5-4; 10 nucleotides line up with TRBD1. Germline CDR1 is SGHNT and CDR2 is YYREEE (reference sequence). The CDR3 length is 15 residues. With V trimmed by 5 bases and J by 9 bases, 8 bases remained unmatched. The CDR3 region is CASRSSGTGVSPLHF. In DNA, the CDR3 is TGTGCCAGCAGGAGCAGCGGGACAGGGGTTTCACCCCTCCACTTT.

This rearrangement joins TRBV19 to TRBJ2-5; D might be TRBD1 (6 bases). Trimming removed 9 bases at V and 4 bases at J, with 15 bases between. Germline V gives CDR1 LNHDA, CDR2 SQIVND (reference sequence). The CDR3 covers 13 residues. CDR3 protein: CASSTGFGETQYF. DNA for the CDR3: TGTGCCAGCTCCACAGGGTTCGGAGAGACCCAGTACTTC.

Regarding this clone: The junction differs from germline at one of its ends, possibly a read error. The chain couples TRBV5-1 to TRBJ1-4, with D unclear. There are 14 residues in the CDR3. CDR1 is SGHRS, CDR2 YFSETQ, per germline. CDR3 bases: TGCGCCAGCAGCTTGCTAACCTCTAAGGAAAAACTGTTTTTT. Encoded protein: CASSLLTSKEKLFF.

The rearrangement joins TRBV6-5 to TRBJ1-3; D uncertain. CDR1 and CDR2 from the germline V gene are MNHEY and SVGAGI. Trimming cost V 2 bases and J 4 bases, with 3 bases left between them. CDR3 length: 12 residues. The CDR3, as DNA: TGTGCCAGCAGTTACGAGGGAAACACCATATATTTT. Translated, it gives CASSYEGNTIYF.

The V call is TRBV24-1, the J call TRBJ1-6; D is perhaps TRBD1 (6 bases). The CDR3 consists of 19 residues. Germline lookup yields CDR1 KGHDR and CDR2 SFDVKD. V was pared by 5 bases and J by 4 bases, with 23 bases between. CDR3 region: CATSVNPTIEDRYNSPLHF. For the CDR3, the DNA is TGTGCCACCAGTGTAAACCCAACCATAGAAGACAGGTATAATTCACCCCTCCACTTT.